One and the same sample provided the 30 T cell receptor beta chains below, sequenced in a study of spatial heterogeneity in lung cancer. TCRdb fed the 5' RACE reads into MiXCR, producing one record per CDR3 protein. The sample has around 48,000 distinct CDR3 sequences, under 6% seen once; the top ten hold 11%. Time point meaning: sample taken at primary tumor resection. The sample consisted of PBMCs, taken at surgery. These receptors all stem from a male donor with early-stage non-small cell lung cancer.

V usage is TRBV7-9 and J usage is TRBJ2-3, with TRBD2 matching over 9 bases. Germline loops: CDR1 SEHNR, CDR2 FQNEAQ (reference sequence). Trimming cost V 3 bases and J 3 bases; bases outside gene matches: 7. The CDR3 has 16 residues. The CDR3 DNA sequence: TGTGCCAGCAGCTTCGCTAGCGGGGTGGGTACAGATACGCAGTATTTT. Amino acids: CASSFASGVGTDTQYF.

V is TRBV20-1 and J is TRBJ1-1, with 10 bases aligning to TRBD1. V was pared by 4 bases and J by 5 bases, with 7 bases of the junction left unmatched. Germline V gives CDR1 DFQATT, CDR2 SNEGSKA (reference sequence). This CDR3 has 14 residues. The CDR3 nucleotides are TGCAGTGCTAACCGGGACAGGGGACCAACTGAAGCTTTCTTT. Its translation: CSANRDRGPTEAFF.

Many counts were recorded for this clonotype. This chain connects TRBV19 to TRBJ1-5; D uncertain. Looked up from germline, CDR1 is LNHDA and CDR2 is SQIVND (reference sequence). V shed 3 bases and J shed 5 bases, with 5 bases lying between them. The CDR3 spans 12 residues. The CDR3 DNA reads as TGTGCCAGTAGTATCGGAGATCAGCCCCAGCATTTT. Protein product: CASSIGDQPQHF.

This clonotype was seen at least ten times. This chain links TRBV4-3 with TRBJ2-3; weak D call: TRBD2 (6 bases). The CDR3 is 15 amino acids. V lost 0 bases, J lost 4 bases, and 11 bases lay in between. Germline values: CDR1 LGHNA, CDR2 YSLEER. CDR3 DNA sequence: TGCGCCAGCAGCCAAGACCCAACTAGCCCAGATACGCAGTATTTT. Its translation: CASSQDPTSPDTQYF.

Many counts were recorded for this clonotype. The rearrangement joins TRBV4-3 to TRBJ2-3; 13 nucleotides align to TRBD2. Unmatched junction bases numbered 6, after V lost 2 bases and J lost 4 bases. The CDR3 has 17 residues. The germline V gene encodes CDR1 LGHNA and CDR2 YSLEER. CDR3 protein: CASSQTWTSGSSDTQYF. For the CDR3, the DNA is TGCGCCAGCAGCCAAACCTGGACTAGCGGGAGCTCAGATACGCAGTATTTT.

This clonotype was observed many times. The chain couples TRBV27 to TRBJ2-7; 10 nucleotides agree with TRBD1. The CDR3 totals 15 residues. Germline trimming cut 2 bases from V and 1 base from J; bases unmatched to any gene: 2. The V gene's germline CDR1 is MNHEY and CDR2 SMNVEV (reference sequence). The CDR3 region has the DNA TGTGCCAGCAGTTTAAGGGACAGGGGTTCCTACGAGCAGTACTTC. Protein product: CASSLRDRGSYEQYF.

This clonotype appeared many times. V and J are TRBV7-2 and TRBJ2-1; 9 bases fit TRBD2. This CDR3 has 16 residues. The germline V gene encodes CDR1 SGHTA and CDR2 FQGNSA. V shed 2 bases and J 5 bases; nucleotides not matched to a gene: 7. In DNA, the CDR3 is TGTGCCAGCAGCTTATCCCTCGGACTAGCGCACAATGAGCAGTTCTTC. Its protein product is CASSLSLGLAHNEQFF.

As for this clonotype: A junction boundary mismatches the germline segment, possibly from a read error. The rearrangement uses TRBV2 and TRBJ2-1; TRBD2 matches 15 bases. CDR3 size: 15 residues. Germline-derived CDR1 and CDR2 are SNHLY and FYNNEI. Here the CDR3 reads CVSSERGLAGGEGFF. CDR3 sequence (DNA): TGTGTCAGCAGTGAAAGGGGACTAGCGGGAGGCGAAGGGTTCTTC.

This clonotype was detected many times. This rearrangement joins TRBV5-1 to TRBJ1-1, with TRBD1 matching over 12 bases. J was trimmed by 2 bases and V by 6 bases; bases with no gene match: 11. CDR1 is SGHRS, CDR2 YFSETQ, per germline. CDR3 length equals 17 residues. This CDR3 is CASTRGTGGEANTEAFF. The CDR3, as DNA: TGCGCCAGCACCCGAGGGACAGGGGGCGAGGCTAACACTGAAGCTTTCTTT.

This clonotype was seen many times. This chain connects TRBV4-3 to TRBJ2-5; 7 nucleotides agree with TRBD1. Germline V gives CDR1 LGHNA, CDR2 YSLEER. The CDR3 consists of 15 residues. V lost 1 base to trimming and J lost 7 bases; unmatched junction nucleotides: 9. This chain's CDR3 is CASSQGEGAGVTQYF. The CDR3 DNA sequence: TGCGCCAGCAGCCAAGGAGAGGGGGCAGGAGTGACCCAGTACTTC.

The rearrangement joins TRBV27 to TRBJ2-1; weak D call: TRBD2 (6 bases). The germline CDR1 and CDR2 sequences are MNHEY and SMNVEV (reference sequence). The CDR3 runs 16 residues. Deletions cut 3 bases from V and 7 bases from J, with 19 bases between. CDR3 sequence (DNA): TGTGCCAGCAGTTTGGTAGCGGAAGGGCCAGGTAATGAGCAGTTCTTC. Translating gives CASSLVAEGPGNEQFF.

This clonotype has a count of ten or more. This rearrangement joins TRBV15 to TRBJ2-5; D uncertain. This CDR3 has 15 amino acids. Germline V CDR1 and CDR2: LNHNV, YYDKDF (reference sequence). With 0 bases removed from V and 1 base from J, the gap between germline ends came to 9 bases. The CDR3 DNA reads TGTGCCACCAGCAGAGATAGGGCCACCCAAGAGACCCAGTACTTC. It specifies CATSRDRATQETQYF.

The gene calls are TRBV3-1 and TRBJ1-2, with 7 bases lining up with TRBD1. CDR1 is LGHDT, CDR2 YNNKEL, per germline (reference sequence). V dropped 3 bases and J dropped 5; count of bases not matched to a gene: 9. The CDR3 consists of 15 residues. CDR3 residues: CASSQHQGDPYGYTF. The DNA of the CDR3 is TGTGCCAGCAGCCAGCATCAGGGGGATCCTTATGGCTACACCTTC.

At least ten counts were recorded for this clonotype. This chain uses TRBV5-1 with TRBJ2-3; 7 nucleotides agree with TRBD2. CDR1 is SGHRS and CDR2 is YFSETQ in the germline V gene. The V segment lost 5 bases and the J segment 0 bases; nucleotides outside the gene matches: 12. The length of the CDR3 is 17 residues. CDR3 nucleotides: TGCGCCAGCAGTCTGGCAGCGGGAAGTGGTAGCACAGATACGCAGTATTTT. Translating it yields CASSLAAGSGSTDTQYF.

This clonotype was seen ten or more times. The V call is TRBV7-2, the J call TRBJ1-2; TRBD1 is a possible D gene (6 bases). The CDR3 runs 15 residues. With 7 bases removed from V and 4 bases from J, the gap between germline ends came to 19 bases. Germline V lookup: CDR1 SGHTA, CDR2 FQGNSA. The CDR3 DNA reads TGTGCCAGCAACGACTTATCCGGGACAAGCTATGGCTACACCTTC. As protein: CASNDLSGTSYGYTF.

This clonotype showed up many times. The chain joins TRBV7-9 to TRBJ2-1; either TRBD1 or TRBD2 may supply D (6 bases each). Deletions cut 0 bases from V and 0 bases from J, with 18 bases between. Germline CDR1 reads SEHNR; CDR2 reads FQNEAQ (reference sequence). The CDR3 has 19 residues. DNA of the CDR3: TGTGCCAGCAGCTTAGCGATTGAGGGGGGTTCGATCTCCTACAATGAGCAGTTCTTC. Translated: CASSLAIEGGSISYNEQFF.

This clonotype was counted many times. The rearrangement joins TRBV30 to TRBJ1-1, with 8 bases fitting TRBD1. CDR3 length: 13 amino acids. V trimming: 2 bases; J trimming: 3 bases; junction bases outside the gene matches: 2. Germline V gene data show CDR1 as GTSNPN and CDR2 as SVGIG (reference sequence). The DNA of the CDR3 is TGTGCCTGGAGTTTACAGGGGGACACTGAAGCTTTCTTT. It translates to CAWSLQGDTEAFF.

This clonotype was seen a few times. CDR3 protein: CASSRPNYGYTF. The DNA for the CDR3 is TGTGCCAGCAGTCGTCCTAACTATGGCTACACCTTC. The genes are TRBV6-2 or TRBV6-3 and TRBJ1-2; D not resolved. V gave up 5 bases and J gave up 0 bases, with 4 bases separating them. Per germline, CDR1 MNHEY and CDR2 SVGEGT. The CDR3 spans 12 residues.

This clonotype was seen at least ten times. This CDR3 is CASSLRGGGTGELFF. CDR3 sequence (DNA): TGTGCCAGCAGCCTGCGGGGAGGAGGCACCGGGGAGCTGTTTTTT. This chain joins TRBV7-2 and TRBJ2-2; TRBD2 is a possible D gene (6 bases). Germline CDR1 SGHTA, CDR2 FQGNSA. CDR3 length equals 15 residues. Trimming removed 5 bases from V and 4 bases from J, with 14 bases in between.

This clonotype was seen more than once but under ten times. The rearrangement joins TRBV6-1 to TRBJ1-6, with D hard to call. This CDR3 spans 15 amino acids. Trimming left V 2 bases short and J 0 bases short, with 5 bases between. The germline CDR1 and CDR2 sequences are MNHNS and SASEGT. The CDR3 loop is CASSELSSYNSPLHF. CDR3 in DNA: TGTGCCAGCAGTGAACTGAGCTCCTATAATTCACCCCTCCACTTT.

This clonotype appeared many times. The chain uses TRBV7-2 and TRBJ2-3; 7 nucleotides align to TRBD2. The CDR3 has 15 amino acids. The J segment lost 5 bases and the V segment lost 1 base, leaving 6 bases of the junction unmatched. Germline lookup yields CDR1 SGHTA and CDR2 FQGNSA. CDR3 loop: CASSLEGGPIDTQYF. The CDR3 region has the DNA TGTGCCAGCAGCTTAGAGGGAGGGCCTATAGATACGCAGTATTTT.

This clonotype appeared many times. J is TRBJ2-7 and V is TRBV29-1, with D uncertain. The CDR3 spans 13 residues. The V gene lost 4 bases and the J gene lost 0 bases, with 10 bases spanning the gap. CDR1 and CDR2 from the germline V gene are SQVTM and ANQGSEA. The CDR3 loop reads CSVGVRSSYEQYF. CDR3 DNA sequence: TGCAGCGTTGGAGTGAGATCCTCCTACGAGCAGTACTTC.

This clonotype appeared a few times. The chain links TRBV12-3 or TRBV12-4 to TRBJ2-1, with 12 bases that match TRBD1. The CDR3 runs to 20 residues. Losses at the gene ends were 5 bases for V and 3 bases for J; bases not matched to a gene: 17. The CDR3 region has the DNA TGTGCCAGCAGTCCGTCGGGACAGGGGGCGAGCACCTATTTCTACAATGAGCAGTTCTTC. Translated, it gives CASSPSGQGASTYFYNEQFF.

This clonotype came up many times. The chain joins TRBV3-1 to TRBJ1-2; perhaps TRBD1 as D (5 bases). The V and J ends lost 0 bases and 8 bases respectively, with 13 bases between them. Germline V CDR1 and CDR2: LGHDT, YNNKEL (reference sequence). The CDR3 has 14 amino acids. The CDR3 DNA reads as TGTGCCAGCAGCCAAGATTTGAGGGGACGCGGCTACACCTTC. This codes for CASSQDLRGRGYTF.

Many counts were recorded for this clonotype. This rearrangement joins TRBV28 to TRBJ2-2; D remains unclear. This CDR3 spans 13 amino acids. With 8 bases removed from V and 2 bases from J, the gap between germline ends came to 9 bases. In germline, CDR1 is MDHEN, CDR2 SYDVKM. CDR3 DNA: TGTGCCAGCGGGCAGTTTAACACCGGGGAGCTGTTTTTT. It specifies CASGQFNTGELFF.

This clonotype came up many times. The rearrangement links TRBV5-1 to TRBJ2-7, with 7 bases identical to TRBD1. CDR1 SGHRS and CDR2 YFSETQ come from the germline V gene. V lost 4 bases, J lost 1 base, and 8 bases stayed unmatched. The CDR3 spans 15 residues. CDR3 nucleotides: TGCGCCAGCAGCGAGGCCGGGACAGTATCCTACGAGCAGTACTTC. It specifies CASSEAGTVSYEQYF.

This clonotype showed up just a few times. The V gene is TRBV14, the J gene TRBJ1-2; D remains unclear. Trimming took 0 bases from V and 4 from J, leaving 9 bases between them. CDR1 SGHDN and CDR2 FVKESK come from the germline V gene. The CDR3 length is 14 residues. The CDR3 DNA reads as TGTGCCAGCAGCCAAGACTATAACGGCTATGGCTACACCTTC. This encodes CASSQDYNGYGYTF.

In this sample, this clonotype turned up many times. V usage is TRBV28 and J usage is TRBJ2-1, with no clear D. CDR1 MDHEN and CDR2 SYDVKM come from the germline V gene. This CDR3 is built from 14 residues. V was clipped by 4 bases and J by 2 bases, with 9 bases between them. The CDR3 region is CASSYASTYNEQFF. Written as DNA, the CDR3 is TGTGCCAGCAGTTACGCGTCGACCTACAATGAGCAGTTCTTC.

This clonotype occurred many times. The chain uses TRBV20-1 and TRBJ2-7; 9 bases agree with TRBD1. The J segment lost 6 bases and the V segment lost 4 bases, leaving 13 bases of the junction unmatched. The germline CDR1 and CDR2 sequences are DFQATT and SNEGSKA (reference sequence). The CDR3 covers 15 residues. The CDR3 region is CSATSPGTGPREQYF. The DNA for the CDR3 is TGCAGTGCTACCAGCCCCGGGACAGGGCCTCGCGAGCAGTACTTC.

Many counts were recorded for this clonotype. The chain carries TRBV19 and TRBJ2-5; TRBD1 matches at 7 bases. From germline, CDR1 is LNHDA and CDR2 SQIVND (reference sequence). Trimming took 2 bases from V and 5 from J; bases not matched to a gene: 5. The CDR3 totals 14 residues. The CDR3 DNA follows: TGTGCCAGTAGTATAATCGCACAGGGGGAGACCCAGTACTTC. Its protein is CASSIIAQGETQYF.